The 2 T cell receptor beta chains below were found in one sample sequenced in a study of beta chain features in type 1 diabetes. Every isolated RNA sample was fully reverse transcribed, so sequencing captured expressed TCRB transcripts. The table came from immunoSEQ multiplex PCR; TCRdb's copy has only in-frame clones and leaves some out. In the table there are 860,000 or so clones, about a sixth of which are singletons. Sequencing input: naive CD4+ T cells from blood. These receptors all stem from a woman aged 18-29 years in good health.

With respect to this clone: Other DNA variants within this sample encode the same CDR3. The V call is TRBV28, the J call TRBJ1-5; no clear D gene. V dropped 2 bases and J dropped 3 bases, with 8 bases sitting between them. The CDR3 is 14 residues long. Germline values: CDR1 MDHEN, CDR2 SYDVKM. As DNA, the CDR3 is TGTGCCAGCAGTTTAGGGCAGATCAATCAGCCCCAGCATTTT. Amino acids: CASSLGQINQPQHF.

Only a few counts were recorded for this clone. V is TRBV10-3 and J is TRBJ2-1; TRBD2 aligns across 11 bases. The CDR3 has 18 residues. V was clipped by 4 bases and J by 0 bases; unmatched bases: 8. The V gene's germline CDR1 is ENHRY and CDR2 SYGVKD. CDR3 sequence: CAISVASGRSSSYNEQFF. CDR3 DNA sequence: TGTGCCATCAGTGTGGCTAGCGGGAGGTCGAGCTCCTACAATGAGCAGTTCTTC.